This T cell receptor (beta chain) was recovered during a study of blood T cell repertoires in COVID-19 (dated by TCRdb to 2018 to 2020). Regarding the complete study: Samples covering the acute and convalescent phases of COVID-19 were provided by collaborators in the United States, Italy and Spain. The material from the prospective study consisted of cDNA or gDNA derived from T cells, B-cell-depleted T cells, or PBMCs. Deeply sampled blood TCRbeta repertoires from subjects exposed to, actively infected with, or recovered from COVID-19 were included in the dataset. A freely available public database, intended as a resource for researchers studying the immune response to SARS-CoV-2, is where the repertoires were released. Samples came from the ongoing ImmuneRACE study (first 160 participants) plus 1,254 subjects from 6 global collaborators. Sample metadata almost always included a de-identified subject ID, COVID-19 status, age in years and sex. HLA class I and class II types, where available, came from metadata supplied by the sample provider rather than from assay-based typing.

Compared with germline, V lacks 6 bases and J lacks 5 bases; bases without a gene match: 9. There are 15 amino acids in the CDR3, from cysteine to phenylalanine inclusive. Only CDR3 DNA is held: 45 bases, read in frame from base 1. CDR1 and CDR2 were assigned from the germline V gene as SGHRS and YFSETQ. Each collaborating institution followed its own protocols to collect whole blood in K2EDTA tubes. For TCRbeta analysis, collaborators shipped samples in one of three forms: frozen whole blood, isolated PBMCs, or DNA extracted from either of those sample types. Concerning this clone: Its binding antigen is unknown. Base qualities were left out, and no much larger clone turns up one base away.

TCRbeta CDR3 regions were amplified from genomic DNA by means of the immunoSEQ Assay, a bias-controlled multiplex PCR. As for the original processing: Nucleated cell counts per sample were estimated from amplification of reference gene primers within the assay. Sequence reads were collapsed and filtered to measure the absolute abundance of every unique TCRbeta CDR3 rearrangement. For each sample, productive Simpson clonality was calculated as the square root of Simpson's diversity index over productive rearrangements. What TCRdb holds here is the immuneACCESS table cut down to in-frame rearrangements. Part of the clones is not present; checked against another copy, under half of the missing clones reflect an unresolved V gene, and the others are unexplained. V, J and clone size derive from that table, while D and trimming were established from the DNA sequence. The table for this sample lists 50,000 to 65,000 clones; 80% to 90% of them were counted only once. More than 1% of the sample is held by the ten biggest clonotypes.

On the study overall, not on this receptor specifically: The quantity of clinical and demographic metadata differed by source and by participant and was supplied without curation.

This clonotype was sampled from a man aged 40-49 years with acute or convalescent COVID-19. Sequenced input: peripheral blood. The chain is assembled from TRBV5-1 and TRBJ2-2, and 8 bases in between align with TRBD2. The CDR3 protein: CASTPPLAETGELFF. The bases read TGCGCCAGCACCCCTCCACTAGCGGAAACCGGGGAGCTGTTTTTT.